Listed here are 8 T cell receptor beta chains from one sample, sequenced in a study of blood T cell repertoires in COVID-19. TCRdb keeps only in-frame clones here, not all; method: immunoSEQ multiplex PCR. The sample carries a few hundred thousand clones, 75% to 90% recorded once. Sequencing was carried out using peripheral blood. These receptor sequences come from a young man who had recovered from COVID-19.

The chain recombines TRBV5-6 with TRBJ1-4; the D is unclear. The germline V and J ends were trimmed by 1 base and 4 bases, with 11 bases remaining between them. Germline V gene data show CDR1 as SGHDT and CDR2 as YYEEEE. CDR3 length: 15 amino acids. CDR3 region: CASSLIRVGNEKLFF. The CDR3 DNA reads TGTGCCAGCAGCTTGATACGGGTTGGTAATGAAAAACTGTTTTTT.

This clone was observed a single time. This sequence joins TRBV2 and TRBJ1-1, with TRBD1 matching over 10 bases. Germline trimming cut 6 bases from V and 6 bases from J; bases unmatched to any gene: 10. Germline assignment: CDR1 SNHLY and CDR2 FYNNEI. This CDR3 contains 15 residues. The CDR3 sequence: CASRARVGTGAEAFF. The CDR3, as DNA: TGTGCCAGCAGGGCGCGCGTGGGGACAGGGGCTGAAGCTTTCTTT.

The V call is TRBV23-1, the J call TRBJ2-4, with D perhaps matching TRBD1 (6 bases). TRBV23-1 is noted as an ORF with a role that remains uncertain. Trimming removed 6 bases from V and 2 bases from J, with 14 bases in between. The CDR3 sequence is 15 residues long. This CDR3 is CASSTGIPTKNIQYF. The DNA of the CDR3 is TGCGCCAGCAGCACAGGGATCCCGACCAAAAACATTCAGTACTTC.

This clone was seen a few times. The CDR3 nucleotides are TGTGCCAGCAGCTTTCAGGGTGGTGGCGAGCAGTACTTC. Its translation is CASSFQGGGEQYF. The chain combines TRBV6-6 with TRBJ2-7; TRBD1 is a possible D gene (5 bases). Germline V gene lookup returns CDR1 MNHNY and CDR2 SVGAGI (reference sequence). The CDR3 length is 13 residues. V shed 6 bases and J shed 6 bases, with 15 bases lying between them.

The J gene is TRBJ2-7, the V gene TRBV2, with 7 bases fitting TRBD1. In germline, CDR1 is SNHLY, CDR2 FYNNEI. The CDR3 is made up of 12 amino acids. V shed 11 bases and J 0 bases; nucleotides not matched to a gene: 4. For the CDR3, the DNA is TGTGCCGGCCGGGACAGCTCCTACGAGCAGTACTTC. Residues: CAGRDSSYEQYF.

The J gene is TRBJ2-7, the V gene TRBV6-6, with D perhaps TRBD2 (5 bases). V lost 3 bases, J lost 7 bases, and 16 bases lay in between. CDR3 size: 14 residues. Germline V gene lookup returns CDR1 MNHNY and CDR2 SVGAGI (reference sequence). The DNA for the CDR3 is TGTGCCAGCAGTTATACTGGTAGGTCGGGGGAGCAGTACTTC. This sequence encodes CASSYTGRSGEQYF.

The V and J genes are TRBV2 and TRBJ2-3, with 15 bases fitting TRBD2. Trimming cost V 7 bases and J 5 bases; bases outside gene matches: 13. CDR1 and CDR2 (germline): SNHLY, FYNNEI. The CDR3 totals 18 residues. CDR3 residues: CASTINPGLAGGIDTQYF. The CDR3 DNA reads as TGTGCCAGCACAATAAATCCGGGACTAGCGGGGGGTATAGATACGCAGTATTTT. The full variable domain, rest sourced from reference TRBV2 and TRBJ2-3, is EPEVTQTPSHQVTQMGQEVILRCVPISNHLYFYWYRQILGQKVEFLVSFYNNEISEKSEIFDDQFSVERPDGSNFTLKIRSTKLEDSAMYFCASTINPGLAGGIDTQYFGPGTRLTVL.

The CDR3 here is CASSPGGGGTDTQYF. The CDR3, as DNA: TGTGCCAGCAGCCCGGGAGGCGGGGGCACAGATACGCAGTATTTT. This chain connects TRBV7-6 to TRBJ2-3; 7 positions match TRBD2. Germline V gene sequence: CDR1 SGHVS, CDR2 FNYEAQ. V trimming: 5 bases; J trimming: 1 base; junction bases outside the gene matches: 6. This CDR3 contains 15 residues.